One and the same sample provided the 2 T cell receptor beta chains below, sequenced in a study of immune cell composition in non-small cell lung cancer. Repertoires were generated with immunoSEQ multiplex PCR, while TCRdb's copy carries only in-frame clones and drops some. The data show 7,500 to 9,000 clones, with approximately 68% seen just once and approximately 7.7% held by the top ten. The sequencing sample was made of lung tumor tissue. These receptors all come from a human donor with non-small cell lung cancer.

The chain is built from TRBV5-1 and TRBJ2-1; 11 bases map to TRBD2. The J segment lost 3 bases and the V segment lost 4 bases, leaving 9 bases of the junction unmatched. There are 17 residues in the CDR3. The germline gives CDR1 SGHRS, CDR2 YFSETQ. DNA for the CDR3: TGCGCCAGCAGCGGATCTAGCGGGAGGTGGTTCTACAATGAGCAGTTCTTC. Translating gives CASSGSSGRWFYNEQFF.

CDR3 nucleotides: TGTGCCAGTCGACTGGGACAGCTCGGTGGCTACACCTTC. Encoded protein: CASRLGQLGGYTF. The V and J genes are TRBV19 and TRBJ1-2, with 7 positions matching TRBD1. Germline values: CDR1 LNHDA, CDR2 SQIVND (reference sequence). V lost 8 bases and J lost 7; bases outside the gene matches: 10. This CDR3 region has 13 residues.